This T cell receptor (beta chain) was captured by sequencing in a study of blood T cell repertoires in COVID-19 (dated by TCRdb to the early 2020s). Notes on the research overall: Collaborator samples came from the United States, Italy and Spain and covered acute and convalescent phases of COVID-19. Nearly every sample came with metadata listing a de-identified subject ID, COVID-19 status, age in years and sex. Samples were obtained from the ongoing ImmuneRACE study (first 160 participants) and from some 1,300 subjects provided by 6 global collaborators. The repertoires were released in a freely available public database meant as a resource for research on the immune response to SARS-CoV-2. Where available, HLA class I and class II types were obtained from metadata supplied by the sample provider rather than from assay-based typing. Deeply sampled blood TCRbeta repertoires from subjects exposed to, actively infected with, or recovered from COVID-19 were included in the dataset. The prospective study material was composed of cDNA or gDNA derived from T cells, B-cell-depleted T cells, or PBMCs.

TCRbeta CDR3 regions were amplified from genomic DNA by means of the immunoSEQ Assay, a bias-controlled multiplex PCR. The original methods were these. The number of nucleated cells in each sample was estimated from the amplification of reference gene primers within the assay. Sequence reads were collapsed and filtered to measure the absolute abundance of every unique TCRbeta CDR3 rearrangement. Productive Simpson clonality was computed per sample as the square root of Simpson's diversity index over productive rearrangements. Entries here come from immuneACCESS through TCRdb and include only in-frame sequences with V and J called. Some clones fail to appear in such tables; in the studies checked, an unresolved V gene covers under half of the shortfall, and the cause of the remainder is unknown. V and J calls plus clone size are reproduced from that table; the DNA served to infer D and trimming. The sample table holds 200,000 to 250,000 clones, of which 86% were seen once. The ten largest clones take up about 4% of the sample.

As regards this clone: It lacks a known antigen. Per-nucleotide qualities are absent, and no much larger clonotype sits a single base away.

The paper as a whole reports these results and caveats: The quantity of clinical and demographic metadata differed by source and by participant and was supplied without curation.

The CDR3, from cysteine to phenylalanine, totals 12 residues. Only CDR3 DNA remains: 36 bases, in frame from the first base. Cut back by 7 bases and 0 bases, the V and J ends lie 7 bases apart. CDR1 SQVTM and CDR2 ANQGSEA were looked up in the germline V gene. Participants in the prospective study were enrolled through a virtual design, were aged about 18 to 90 years, and lived in roughly 24 United States geographic areas. To assign participants to cohorts, the prospective study relied on clinical history that participants themselves reported in a screening survey and a study questionnaire. Each participant in the prospective study had whole blood, serum and a nasopharyngeal or oropharyngeal swab collected by mobile phlebotomists. Prospective study participants could optionally give additional blood draws and questionnaires over an approximately two-month period. Blood samples from the prospective study were shipped frozen or at room temperature prior to DNA extraction.

The chain uses TRBV29-1 and TRBJ1-3, with the D gene call left open. This TCR derives from a woman in her thirties or forties with acute COVID-19. The material sequenced was PBMCs or T cells enriched from blood (not recorded which). The CDR3 here reads CSAELSGNTIYF. In nucleotide form, the sequence is TGCAGCGCGGAACTCTCTGGAAACACCATATATTTT.